This T cell receptor beta chain derives from a study of control samples from healthy donors and cancer patients. Produced via immunoSEQ multiplex PCR; TCRdb's table is partial and in-frame only. The table includes 110,000 or so clones, around 92% detected once. Germline lookup yields CDR1 SGDLS and CDR2 YYNGEE. This CDR3 spans 14 amino acids. Trimming removed 6 bases from V and 6 bases from J; junction bases left unmatched: 8. This clonotype was sampled from a man in his forties or fifties in good health. Specimen: blood. V is TRBV9 and J is TRBJ2-1; the match to TRBD2 covers 8 bases. In nucleotides, the CDR3 is TGTGCCAGCAAGCCGAGTAGCGGGGTCAATGAGCAGTTCTTC. As protein: CASKPSSGVNEQFF.